A single sample gave rise to the 29 T cell receptor beta chains below, sequenced in a study of cytomegalovirus exposure and HLA in healthy donors. Both 60 Vbeta primers and 13 Jbeta primers went into the PCR. Here immunoSEQ multiplex PCR was the method, and the copy in TCRdb shows in-frame clones only, minus some. The sample contains more than 130,000 clones, 60% to 80% of which appear only once. Sequencing used PBMCs. These receptors were obtained from a male donor in good health and CMV-seronegative.

Points on this clone: Different DNA sequences within this sample yield the same CDR3. The rearrangement links TRBV6-6 to TRBJ1-4; 10 bases agree with TRBD1. The CDR3 spans 14 residues. J was trimmed by 8 bases and V by 3 bases; bases with no gene match: 3. Germline CDR1 is MNHNY and CDR2 is SVGAGI (reference sequence). The CDR3 DNA sequence: TGTGCCAGCAGTTATGGACAGGGGGGAGAAAAACTGTTTTTT. This gives the protein CASSYGQGGEKLFF.

The chain is built from TRBV7-2 and TRBJ2-7; no firm D call. The CDR3 loop spans 14 amino acids. Trimming took 1 base from V and 4 from J, leaving 11 bases between them. Germline V CDR1 and CDR2: SGHTA, FQGNSA. The CDR3 here is CASSLGVPRYEQYF. CDR3 nucleotides: TGTGCCAGCAGCTTAGGGGTCCCTAGATACGAGCAGTACTTC.

The V call is TRBV4-2, the J call TRBJ2-1, with 8 bases matching TRBD2. This CDR3 has 18 amino acids. V was clipped by 2 bases and J by 1 base; unmatched bases: 10. Germline V gene sequence: CDR1 LGHNA, CDR2 YNFKEQ. CDR3 sequence (DNA): TGTGCCAGCAGCCAACCAGTTGGCGGGGGGCCGTCCTACAATGAGCAGTTCTTC. It encodes CASSQPVGGGPSYNEQFF.

The chain combines TRBV9 with TRBJ1-1; 9 bases are a match to TRBD1. The length of the CDR3 is 14 residues. Germline V gives CDR1 SGDLS, CDR2 YYNGEE. Trimming took 2 bases from V and 8 from J; bases not matched to a gene: 7. CDR3 sequence: CASSVGGTGSEAFF. The CDR3 nucleotides are TGTGCCAGCAGCGTCGGGGGGACAGGGAGCGAAGCTTTCTTT. Based on the CDR3 plus reference TRBV9 and TRBJ1-1, the full variable domain is DSGVTQTPKHLITATGQRVTLRCSPRSGDLSVYWYQQSLDQGLQFLIQYYNGEERAKGNILERFSAQQFPDLHSELNLSSLELGDSALYFCASSVGGTGSEAFFGQGTRLTVV.

The CDR3 nucleotides are TGTGCCAGCAGTGTTCAGTTGTACTATGGCTACACCTTC. It translates to CASSVQLYYGYTF. The chain is built from TRBV6-4 and TRBJ1-2; D ambiguous. In germline, CDR1 is MRHNA, CDR2 SNTAGT. V was shortened by 4 bases and J by 3 bases, with 9 bases between the two germline ends. This CDR3 has 13 amino acids.

This clone turned up a few times. The chain has TRBV7-2 and TRBJ1-2; D possibly corresponds to TRBD1 (5 bases). The CDR3 sequence is 14 residues long. Trimming pared 6 bases from V and 5 bases from J, leaving 16 bases between. Germline V CDR1 and CDR2: SGHTA, FQGNSA. CDR3 bases: TGTGCCAGCAGGAGGGGTTGGGGAGGATATGGCTACACCTTC. It yields the protein CASRRGWGGYGYTF.

The chain has TRBV28 and TRBJ2-5; 7 bases are shared with TRBD1. J was trimmed by 1 base and V by 2 bases; bases with no gene match: 10. Germline V gives CDR1 MDHEN, CDR2 SYDVKM. The length of the CDR3 is 17 residues. The CDR3: CASSLRSRDSLQETQYF. Here the CDR3 DNA reads TGTGCCAGCAGTTTAAGGAGCAGGGACAGCCTCCAAGAGACCCAGTACTTC. The full variable domain, completed using reference TRBV28 and TRBJ2-5, is DVKVTQSSRYLVKRTGEKVFLECVQDMDHENMFWYRQDPGLGLRLIYFSYDVKMKEKGDIPEGYSVSREKKERFSLILESASTNQTSMYLCASSLRSRDSLQETQYFGPGTRLLVL.

The gene calls are TRBV14 and TRBJ1-2; no firm D call. The CDR3 has 13 amino acids. Germline V gene lookup returns CDR1 SGHDN and CDR2 FVKESK. V gave up 2 bases and J gave up 4 bases, with 8 bases separating them. The CDR3 DNA is TGTGCCAGCAGCCAACGGGGTCCCTATGGCTACACCTTC. It translates to CASSQRGPYGYTF. Drawing the rest from reference TRBV14 and TRBJ1-2, the complete variable domain is EAGVTQFPSHSVIEKGQTVTLRCDPISGHDNLYWYRRVMGKEIKFLLHFVKESKQDESGMPNNRFLAERTGGTYSTLKVQPAELEDSGVYFCASSQRGPYGYTFGSGTRLTVV.

The chain's CDR3 is CASTTGGRDQPQHF. As DNA, the CDR3 is TGCGCCAGCACCACAGGGGGGAGGGATCAGCCCCAGCATTTT. This chain joins TRBV10-2 and TRBJ1-5; 8 nucleotides line up with TRBD1. The junction had 7 bases not matched to a gene; V was cut back by 7 bases and J by 5 bases. The CDR3 runs to 14 residues. From germline, CDR1 is WSHSY and CDR2 SAAADI.

This clone was seen a few times. The chain links TRBV28 to TRBJ1-1, with D hard to call. The CDR3 has 13 amino acids. In germline, CDR1 is MDHEN, CDR2 SYDVKM. V was pared by 3 bases and J by 5 bases, with 10 bases between. CDR3: CASSFHGKTEAFF. Here the CDR3 DNA reads TGTGCCAGCAGTTTCCACGGGAAAACTGAAGCTTTCTTT.

J is TRBJ1-2 and V is TRBV7-8; TRBD1 might be the D (5 bases). V lost 1 base and J 9 bases, leaving 15 bases between the germline ends. This CDR3 is 14 amino acids long. Germline V gene data show CDR1 as SGHVS and CDR2 as FQNEAQ. Here the CDR3 reads CASSLEVTVSRYTF. The CDR3 DNA sequence: TGTGCCAGCAGCTTAGAGGTGACAGTCTCGCGCTACACCTTC. Combining the CDR3 with reference TRBV7-8 and TRBJ1-2 gives the whole variable domain GAGVSQSPRYKVAKRGQDVALRCDPISGHVSLFWYQQALGQGPEFLTYFQNEAQLDKSGLPSDRFFAERPEGSVSTLKIQRTQQEDSAVYLCASSLEVTVSRYTFGSGTRLTVV.

J is TRBJ1-6 and V is TRBV6-4, with 8 bases fitting TRBD1. The junction had 1 base not matched to a gene; V was cut back by 2 bases and J by 4 bases. The CDR3 spans 15 residues. Germline assignment: CDR1 MRHNA and CDR2 SNTAGT. CDR3 nucleotide sequence: TGTGCCAGCAGTGACGGACAGGGTTATAATTCACCCCTCCACTTT. It yields the protein CASSDGQGYNSPLHF.

This chain joins TRBV19 and TRBJ1-2; D unclear. The V gene lost 6 bases and the J gene lost 1 base, with 15 bases spanning the gap. CDR3 length equals 15 residues. Per germline, CDR1 LNHDA and CDR2 SQIVND (reference sequence). For the CDR3, the DNA is TGTGCCAGTAGGGAACAGATATTGAATAACTATGGCTACACCTTC. Encoded protein: CASREQILNNYGYTF.

The chain uses TRBV7-9 and TRBJ1-1; TRBD1 might be the D (5 bases). Trimming took off 7 bases at V and 3 bases at J, with 18 bases between the two ends. CDR3 length equals 15 residues. The germline V gene encodes CDR1 SEHNR and CDR2 FQNEAQ (reference sequence). The CDR3 sequence is CASTHSNRRDTEAFF. CDR3 sequence (DNA): TGTGCCAGCACCCATAGCAACAGGAGGGACACTGAAGCTTTCTTT.

The chain combines TRBV7-9 with TRBJ1-1, with D unclear. The ends were cut back, 7 bases at V and 5 bases at J, with 14 bases in the middle. In germline, CDR1 is SEHNR, CDR2 FQNEAQ (reference sequence). CDR3 length: 13 residues. The CDR3 DNA is TGTGCCAGCACCCGAGGTGAGGGAACTGAAGCTTTCTTT. Its protein product is CASTRGEGTEAFF.

This sequence joins TRBV7-2 and TRBJ2-7; 8 bases map to TRBD1. V trimming: 1 base; J trimming: 4 bases; junction bases outside the gene matches: 6. The CDR3 contains 15 residues. Germline V lookup: CDR1 SGHTA, CDR2 FQGNSA. CDR3 bases: TGTGCCAGCAGCTTAGGCAGGGGGCAAATATACGAGCAGTACTTC. Its protein product is CASSLGRGQIYEQYF. Together with reference TRBV7-2 and TRBJ2-7, the CDR3 gives the full variable domain: GAGVSQSPSNKVTEKGKDVELRCDPISGHTALYWYRQSLGQGLEFLIYFQGNSAPDKSGLPSDRFSAERTGGSVSTLTIQRTQQEDSAVYLCASSLGRGQIYEQYFGPGTRLTVT.

The genes are TRBV2 and TRBJ1-1, with D hard to call. The germline V gene encodes CDR1 SNHLY and CDR2 FYNNEI. There are 13 residues in the CDR3. Trimming stripped 3 bases from V and 4 bases from J, with 9 bases between. The CDR3 sequence is CASSEGPRTEAFF. CDR3 nucleotides: TGTGCCAGCAGTGAGGGCCCTCGCACTGAAGCTTTCTTT.

In this sample, this clone turned up once. V and J are TRBV27 and TRBJ1-1; D ambiguous. V was clipped by 8 bases and J by 1 base, with 14 bases between them. The germline gives CDR1 MNHEY, CDR2 SMNVEV (reference sequence). The CDR3 runs 14 residues. CDR3 region: CASSSTGWNTEAFF. CDR3 DNA: TGTGCCAGCTCGAGCACGGGGTGGAACACTGAAGCTTTCTTT.

The chain couples TRBV7-9 to TRBJ1-6; TRBD1 is a possible D gene (6 bases). The CDR3 runs to 14 residues. The germline gives CDR1 SEHNR, CDR2 FQNEAQ (reference sequence). V was clipped by 3 bases and J by 10 bases, with 13 bases between them. This chain's CDR3 is CASSLDSSGSPLHF. The DNA for the CDR3 is TGTGCCAGCAGCTTGGACAGCTCAGGCTCACCCCTCCACTTT.

The rearrangement joins TRBV6-5 to TRBJ1-2; 7 bases agree with TRBD1. Germline loops: CDR1 MNHEY, CDR2 SVGAGI. The CDR3 loop spans 14 amino acids. V trimming: 5 bases; J trimming: 4 bases; junction bases outside the gene matches: 7. CDR3 residues: CASSGFRDSYGYTF. Here the CDR3 DNA reads TGTGCCAGCAGTGGGTTCCGGGACAGCTATGGCTACACCTTC.

In its sample, this clone was seen once. The gene calls are TRBV5-1 and TRBJ2-1, with 13 bases identical to TRBD2. The CDR3 contains 17 residues. Germline-derived CDR1 and CDR2 are SGHRS and YFSETQ. Trimming removed 3 bases from V and 4 bases from J; junction bases left unmatched: 7. CDR3 nucleotides: TGCGCCAGCAGCTGGGGACTAGCGGGGCACCTTTACAATGAGCAGTTCTTC. This translates into CASSWGLAGHLYNEQFF.

The V call is TRBV6-6, the J call TRBJ1-1; D ambiguous. The V end lost 0 bases, the J end lost 1 base, and 6 bases lay between the germline ends. Germline V CDR1 and CDR2: MNHNY, SVGAGI (reference sequence). The CDR3 length is 14 residues. CDR3 region: CASSYSPGNTEAFF. As DNA, the CDR3 is TGTGCCAGCAGTTACTCACCCGGGAACACTGAAGCTTTCTTT.

The gene calls are TRBV27 and TRBJ1-2; D unresolved. With 2 bases removed from V and 4 bases from J, the gap between germline ends came to 11 bases. This CDR3 comprises 14 residues. Germline CDR1 and CDR2: MNHEY and SMNVEV (reference sequence). CDR3 amino acids: CASSLGPASYGYTF. The CDR3 coding sequence is TGTGCCAGCAGTTTAGGGCCAGCCTCCTATGGCTACACCTTC.

This clone has only a few counts. The chain employs TRBV5-1 and TRBJ1-1, with 7 bases lining up with TRBD1. The trim removed 4 bases at V and 0 bases at J, leaving 9 bases unmatched. Germline V gene sequence: CDR1 SGHRS, CDR2 YFSETQ. The length of the CDR3 is 16 residues. CDR3 sequence: CASSPGGQYMNTEAFF. CDR3 DNA: TGCGCCAGCAGCCCCGGGGGACAGTACATGAACACTGAAGCTTTCTTT.

This clone was recorded a few times. The chain employs TRBV6-5 and TRBJ1-2, with 9 bases identical to TRBD1. This CDR3 has 14 amino acids. Germline V gene sequence: CDR1 MNHEY, CDR2 SVGAGI. V dropped 2 bases and J dropped 4; count of bases not matched to a gene: 2. Written as DNA, the CDR3 is TGTGCCAGCAGTTACCGACAGGGGGGCTATGGCTACACCTTC. As protein: CASSYRQGGYGYTF.

V gene TRBV6-5 combines with J gene TRBJ1-2; 8 bases agree with TRBD1. Germline loops: CDR1 MNHEY, CDR2 SVGAGI. J gave up 6 bases and V 5 bases, and 11 bases lay outside the gene matches. CDR3 length: 15 amino acids. CDR3 residues: CASSLSQDRANGYTF. CDR3 nucleotide sequence: TGTGCCAGCAGTCTATCTCAGGACAGGGCCAATGGCTACACCTTC.

This chain joins TRBV28 and TRBJ2-7; no clear D gene. The V end was cut by 8 bases, the J end by 1 base, with 18 bases between. Per the germline V gene, CDR1 is MDHEN and CDR2 is SYDVKM. CDR3 length equals 15 residues. CDR3 in DNA: TGTGCCAGCGGTACCCCACTGTCCGCATCCTACGAGCAGTACTTC. Translation: CASGTPLSASYEQYF.

The chain carries TRBV27 and TRBJ2-2; 7 positions agree with TRBD2. Germline CDR1 and CDR2: MNHEY and SMNVEV (reference sequence). This CDR3 is 13 amino acids long. Trimming at V came to 8 bases and at J to 6 bases, leaving 6 bases not matched to a gene. CDR3 protein: CASRRGVAGELFF. CDR3 sequence (DNA): TGTGCCAGCCGCCGGGGGGTGGCCGGGGAGCTGTTTTTT.

This chain uses TRBV4-2 with TRBJ2-7; weak D call: TRBD2 (5 bases). Trimming shortened V by 1 base and J by 5 bases, and 15 bases separated the two germline ends. The CDR3 runs 15 residues. Germline CDR1 is LGHNA and CDR2 is YNFKEQ. Here the CDR3 DNA reads TGTGCCAGCAGCCAAGGTGAGGGTTTGATCCACGAGCAGTACTTC. Its translation: CASSQGEGLIHEQYF.